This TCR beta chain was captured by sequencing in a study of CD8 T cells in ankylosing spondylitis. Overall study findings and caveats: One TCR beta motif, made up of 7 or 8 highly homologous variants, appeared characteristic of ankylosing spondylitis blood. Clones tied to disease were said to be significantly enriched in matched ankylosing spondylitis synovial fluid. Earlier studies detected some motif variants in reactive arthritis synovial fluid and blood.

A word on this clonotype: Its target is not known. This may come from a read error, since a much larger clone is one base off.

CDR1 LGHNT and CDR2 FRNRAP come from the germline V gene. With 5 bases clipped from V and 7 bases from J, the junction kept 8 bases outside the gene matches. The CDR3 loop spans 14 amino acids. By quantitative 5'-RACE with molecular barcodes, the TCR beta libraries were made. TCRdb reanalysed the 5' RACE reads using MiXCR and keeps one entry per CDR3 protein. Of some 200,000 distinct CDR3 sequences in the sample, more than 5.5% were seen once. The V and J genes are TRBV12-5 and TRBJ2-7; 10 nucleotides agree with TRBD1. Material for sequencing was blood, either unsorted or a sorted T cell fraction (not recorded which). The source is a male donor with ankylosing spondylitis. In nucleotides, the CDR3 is TGTGCTAGTGGTCCCGGACAGGGGGTAAAAGAGCAGTACTTC. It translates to CASGPGQGVKEQYF.